Detailed here is one T cell receptor (beta chain). This entry is derived from a study of blood T cell repertoires in COVID-19. For the study at large: Specimens from acute and convalescent COVID-19 originated in the United States, Italy and Spain. Sample material is recorded as cDNA or gDNA derived from T cells, B-cell-depleted T cells, or PBMCs.

Original methodology: The assay estimated nucleated cells by amplifying reference gene primers. The table came from immunoSEQ multiplex PCR; TCRdb's copy has only in-frame clones and leaves some out. V, J and clone size are taken as reported in that table, and D and trimming were inferred from the DNA itself. The table lists a few hundred thousand clones, approximately 91% of them singletons, with about 2.5% in the top ten. Seattle researchers signed up patients amid active infection and tracked them longitudinally. V shed 5 bases and J shed 3 bases, with 17 bases lying between them. The CDR3 is made up of 16 amino acids. Germline V gives CDR1 SEHNR, CDR2 FQNEAQ (reference sequence).

The chain is built from TRBV7-9 and TRBJ2-1, with D possibly matching TRBD2 (5 bases). The sequencing input was peripheral blood. This receptor was taken from a person aged 18-30 years with COVID-19, enrolled during active disease. CDR3 protein: CASSNVVVEGYNEQFF. The CDR3 nucleotides read TGTGCCAGCAGCAACGTGGTGGTTGAGGGCTACAATGAGCAGTTCTTC.